Below are 29 T cell receptor beta chains sequenced from a single sample in a study of T cell clonality in common variable immunodeficiency. Regarding the study as a whole: Common variable immunodeficiency TCR beta sequences reportedly had fewer deletions and N-nucleotide insertions.

Antigens for these TCRs are unknown. Some clones are missing from TCRdb's copy, which holds only in-frame ones; the method was immunoSEQ multiplex PCR. The sample lists about 35,000 clones, none appearing once, the ten largest making up about 26%. The sample comprised peripheral blood mononuclear cells. The origin of the receptors is a human donor with common variable immunodeficiency.

This clone has ten or more counts. The missing CDR3 end, 3 residues past where the read stops, is filled in from the germline J gene. The chain combines TRBV6-1 with TRBJ1-1; D is unclear. Trimming removed 4 bases at V and 3 bases at J, with 12 bases between. Per germline, CDR1 MNHNS and CDR2 SASEGT. The CDR3 loop spans 14 amino acids. CDR3 in amino acids: CASSVTFSDTEAFF. The covered CDR3 bases are TGTGCCAGCAGTGTGACATTTTCTGACACTGAA.

This clone appeared many times. The read falls 3 residues short of the CDR3 end, and the missing part is taken from the germline J gene. V gene TRBV29-1 combines with J gene TRBJ1-2, with 9 bases fitting TRBD1. The CDR3 covers 13 residues. Germline CDR1 is SQVTM and CDR2 is ANQGSEA. With V trimmed by 6 bases and J by 5 bases, 7 bases remained unmatched. CDR3 DNA (partial): TGCAGCGTGACCCGGGACAGGGATTATGGC. Translating gives CSVTRDRDYG. The full CDR3 is CSVTRDRDYGYTF.

This clone has at least ten counts. The read ends 3 residues before the CDR3 terminus; that terminus is restored from the germline J gene. The chain employs TRBV5-5 and TRBJ2-7; 7 bases fit TRBD1. CDR3 length: 13 residues. Unmatched junction bases numbered 8, after V lost 7 bases and J lost 4 bases. Looked up from germline, CDR1 is SGHKS and CDR2 is YYEKEE (reference sequence). The CDR3 here is CASGDRVPYEQYF. CDR3 DNA (partial): TGTGCCAGCGGAGACAGGGTCCCTTACGAG.

This clone has at least ten counts. The read stops 3 residues short of the end of the CDR3; the missing end is completed from the germline J gene. The chain employs TRBV5-1 and TRBJ2-7; 7 bases map to TRBD2. Trimming cost V 5 bases and J 2 bases; bases outside gene matches: 4. CDR1 SGHRS and CDR2 YFSETQ come from the germline V gene. CDR3 length: 13 amino acids. The chain's CDR3 is CASRRGSTYEQYF. The covered CDR3 bases are TGCGCCAGCAGGCGCGGGAGTACCTACGAG. Variable domain in full (rest from reference TRBV5-1 and TRBJ2-7): KAGVTQTPRYLIKTRGQQVTLSCSPISGHRSVSWYQQTPGQGLQFLFEYFSETQRNKGNFPGRFSGRQFSNSRSEMNVSTLELGDSALYLCASRRGSTYEQYFGPGTRLTVT.

This clone was counted at least ten times. The missing CDR3 end, 3 residues past where the read stops, is filled in from the germline J gene. The chain combines TRBV18 with TRBJ1-2; TRBD1 is a possible D gene (5 bases). The length of the CDR3 is 15 residues. Germline CDR1 reads KGHSH; CDR2 reads LQKENI. V lost 0 bases and J 4 bases, leaving 12 bases between the germline ends. The CDR3 bases that were read are TGTGCCAGCTCACCACCGGGGCAGGGCCGCTATGGC. It yields the protein CASSPPGQGRYG. The whole CDR3 region reads CASSPPGQGRYGYTF.

This clone was counted at least ten times. The read comes to an end 3 residues before the CDR3 does, leaving the germline J gene to fill in the end. This chain links TRBV29-1 with TRBJ2-7; 7 bases align to TRBD2. Germline values: CDR1 SQVTM, CDR2 ANQGSEA. The CDR3 is 14 amino acids. V gave up 5 bases and J gave up 4 bases; unmatched junction bases: 11. The CDR3 bases that were read are TGCAGCGTTAAGCTAGCGGATGGAGCGTACGAG. This encodes CSVKLADGAYE. The whole CDR3 sequence reads CSVKLADGAYEQYF.

Remarks on this clone: The read terminates 3 residues before the CDR3 end, so the remaining end is supplied by the germline J gene. V usage is TRBV11-2 and J usage is TRBJ1-2, with D hard to call. The germline V and J ends were trimmed by 2 bases and 7 bases, with 5 bases remaining between them. Germline V lookup: CDR1 SGHAT, CDR2 FQNNGV. This CDR3 contains 11 residues. CDR3 DNA (partial): TGTGCCAGCAGCTTATTGGCTGGC. This codes for CASSLLAG. The entire CDR3 reads CASSLLAGYTF.

This clone was seen a few times. The sequence runs out 3 residues before the end of the CDR3; the remainder is reconstructed from the germline J gene. The chain employs TRBV7-2 and TRBJ2-3; TRBD2 matches at 11 bases. V dropped 5 bases and J dropped 5; count of bases not matched to a gene: 6. Germline V lookup: CDR1 SGHTA, CDR2 FQGNSA. The CDR3 spans 15 residues. CDR3 bases read: TGTGCCAGCAGCACTTTCGGACTAGCGGGAGATACG. As protein: CASSTFGLAGDT. The whole CDR3 is CASSTFGLAGDTQYF.

This clone has ten or more counts. The CDR3 goes on 3 residues after the read ends, and that part is filled in from the germline J gene. This rearrangement joins TRBV2 to TRBJ1-2; D remains ambiguous. Germline-derived CDR1 and CDR2 are SNHLY and FYNNEI. The CDR3 is 14 amino acids. The ends were cut back, 4 bases at V and 5 bases at J, with 14 bases in the middle. The CDR3 DNA, read in part, is TGTGCCAGCAGTGCCGTCGACGGGTCGTATGGC. It yields the protein CASSAVDGSYG. The whole CDR3 protein is CASSAVDGSYGYTF.

This clone was recorded a few times. The CDR3 end falls 3 residues outside the read, so it is completed with the germline J gene. The chain uses TRBV7-9 and TRBJ1-2; 8 positions match TRBD1. The CDR3 loop spans 15 amino acids. Trimming at V came to 3 bases and at J to 4 bases, leaving 7 bases not matched to a gene. Germline assignment: CDR1 SEHNR and CDR2 FQNEAQ (reference sequence). CDR3: CASSFGTGNSYGYTF. The covered CDR3 bases are TGTGCCAGCAGCTTCGGGACAGGTAACTCCTATGGC.

With regard to this clone: The read halts 3 residues ahead of the CDR3 end, with the missing end drawn from the germline J gene. The rearrangement joins TRBV13 to TRBJ2-3; a possible D gene is TRBD1 (6 bases). CDR1 is PRHDT and CDR2 is FYEKMQ in the germline V gene (reference sequence). The CDR3 sequence is 14 residues long. V was shortened by 6 bases and J by 3 bases, with 13 bases between the two germline ends. CDR3 in amino acids: CASSRVQGTDTQYF. The covered CDR3 bases are TGTGCCAGCAGTCGCGTACAGGGTACAGATACG.

This clone was counted ten times or more. Read sequence stops 3 residues before the CDR3 end, and the germline J gene provides the missing end. The genes are TRBV19 and TRBJ1-2; TRBD1 aligns across 7 bases. The CDR3 runs 14 residues. After removal of 5 bases from V and 7 bases from J, the junction contained 10 bases not matched to a gene. Germline V gene data show CDR1 as LNHDA and CDR2 as SQIVND (reference sequence). CDR3: CASSLTGNEPGYTF. CDR3 DNA (partial): TGTGCCAGTAGTTTGACAGGGAACGAGCCTGGC. Using reference TRBV19 and TRBJ1-2 for the parts outside the CDR3, the full variable domain is DGGITQSPKYLFRKEGQNVTLSCEQNLNHDAMYWYRQDPGQGLRLIYYSQIVNDFQKGDIAEGYSVSREKKESFPLTVTSAQKNPTAFYLCASSLTGNEPGYTFGSGTRLTVV.

This clone was observed at least ten times. The observed sequence ends 3 residues before the CDR3 terminus, with the missing tail filled in from the germline J gene. The rearrangement links TRBV2 to TRBJ2-1, with 11 positions matching TRBD2. Germline CDR1 and CDR2: SNHLY and FYNNEI. The CDR3 extends over 14 amino acids. With V trimmed by 10 bases and J by 8 bases, 10 bases remained unmatched. The CDR3 here is CANAGTSGKDEQFF. The covered CDR3 bases are TGTGCCAACGCCGGGACTAGCGGCAAGGATGAG. The whole variable domain, filled in from reference TRBV2 and TRBJ2-1, reads EPEVTQTPSHQVTQMGQEVILRCVPISNHLYFYWYRQILGQKVEFLVSFYNNEISEKSEIFDDQFSVERPDGSNFTLKIRSTKLEDSAMYFCANAGTSGKDEQFFGPGTRLTVL.

This clone was observed at least ten times. Read data end 3 residues before the CDR3 end; the end is taken from the germline J gene. The V call is TRBV20-1, the J call TRBJ2-2; the D is unclear. Trimming removed 1 base from V and 1 base from J, with 13 bases in between. Germline values: CDR1 DFQATT, CDR2 SNEGSKA (reference sequence). This CDR3 comprises 16 residues. CDR3 bases read: TGCAGTGCTAGAGGGGTGGGCTACCGGAACACCGGGGAG. Translation gives CSARGVGYRNTGE. The entire CDR3 sequence reads CSARGVGYRNTGELFF.

This clone came up many times. The read terminates 3 residues ahead of where the CDR3 ends, so the germline J gene completes it. The rearrangement uses TRBV28 and TRBJ1-1; D is perhaps TRBD1 (5 bases). The germline V gene encodes CDR1 MDHEN and CDR2 SYDVKM. This CDR3 has 14 residues. Trimming took off 6 bases at V and 0 bases at J, with 11 bases between the two ends. CDR3: CASRGGELNTEAFF. The DNA read from the CDR3 is TGTGCCAGCAGGGGGGGAGAGCTGAACACTGAA.

This clone was recorded many times. The read falls 3 residues short of the CDR3 end, and the missing part is taken from the germline J gene. The genes are TRBV5-1 and TRBJ2-1; tentatively, D is TRBD2 (7 bases). Deletions cut 7 bases from V and 4 bases from J, with 12 bases between. The length of the CDR3 is 13 residues. Germline loops: CDR1 SGHRS, CDR2 YFSETQ. The chain's CDR3 is CASEGEGYNEQFF. The CDR3 bases that were read are TGCGCCAGCGAGGGGGAGGGATACAATGAG.

At least ten counts were recorded for this clone. The DNA read from the CDR3 is TGTGCCAGCAGCTTCGGACAGGAAGCTAACTATGGC. Protein sequence: CASSFGQEANYG. The entire CDR3 reads CASSFGQEANYGYTF. This chain connects TRBV7-9 to TRBJ1-2; TRBD1 matches 7 bases. The read terminates 3 residues before the CDR3 end, so the remaining end is supplied by the germline J gene. After removal of 3 bases from V and 0 bases from J, the junction contained 4 bases not matched to a gene. Germline V CDR1 and CDR2: SEHNR, FQNEAQ (reference sequence). The CDR3 totals 15 residues.

As concerns this clone: The observed sequence ends 3 residues before the CDR3 terminus, with the missing tail filled in from the germline J gene. The chain has TRBV5-5 and TRBJ1-5; D remains unclear. Trimming removed 1 base at V and 4 bases at J, with 3 bases between. CDR1 and CDR2 from the germline V gene are SGHKS and YYEKEE (reference sequence). This CDR3 comprises 12 residues. The sequenced part of the CDR3 DNA is TGTGCCAGCAGCTTGTCAAATCAGCCC. Amino acids: CASSLSNQP. The full CDR3 reads CASSLSNQPQHF.

This clone has ten or more counts. The read terminates 3 residues before the CDR3 end, so the remaining end is supplied by the germline J gene. The V call is TRBV14, the J call TRBJ1-1; tentative D call: TRBD1 (5 bases). CDR3 length: 16 residues. V lost 4 bases and J 3 bases, leaving 18 bases between the germline ends. Germline lookup yields CDR1 SGHDN and CDR2 FVKESK. This CDR3 is CASSPILGDRYTEAFF. Partial CDR3 DNA: TGTGCCAGCAGCCCAATCCTGGGAGACAGATACACTGAA.

As regards this clone: The sequence runs out 3 residues before the end of the CDR3; the remainder is reconstructed from the germline J gene. This chain uses TRBV5-1 with TRBJ2-7; a possible D gene is TRBD1 (5 bases). Germline lookup yields CDR1 SGHRS and CDR2 YFSETQ. The V end lost 5 bases, the J end lost 2 bases, and 17 bases lay between the germline ends. The CDR3 is 15 amino acids. The sequenced part of the CDR3 DNA is TGCGCCAGCAGACCCCCCGACAGCGAGACCTACGAG. It translates to CASRPPDSETYE. The CDR3 as a whole reads CASRPPDSETYEQYF.

In this sample, this clone turned up a few times. Coverage ceases 3 residues before the CDR3 finishes, and the germline J gene fills in the end. The chain recombines TRBV2 with TRBJ1-4; the match to TRBD1 covers 10 bases. The CDR3 is made up of 14 amino acids. J gave up 8 bases and V 6 bases, and 6 bases lay outside the gene matches. The V gene's germline CDR1 is SNHLY and CDR2 FYNNEI. This CDR3 is CASRTGTGEEKLFF. The covered CDR3 bases are TGTGCCAGCAGGACCGGGACAGGGGAGGAAAAA.

As for this clone: The read ends 3 residues early relative to the CDR3; the germline J gene fills the gap. This chain joins TRBV7-7 and TRBJ2-1; D possibly corresponds to TRBD2 (6 bases). V gave up 5 bases and J gave up 7 bases, with 15 bases separating them. The CDR3 runs 14 residues. Germline CDR1 SSHAT, CDR2 FNYEAQ (reference sequence). This CDR3 is CASSAGGKANEQFF. Partial CDR3 DNA: TGTGCCAGCAGCGCCGGCGGGAAGGCGAATGAG.

With regard to this clone: The CDR3 end lies 3 residues beyond the end of the read and is filled in from the germline J gene. The J gene is TRBJ1-5, the V gene TRBV30; D might be TRBD1 (5 bases). The CDR3 covers 14 residues. Trimming took off 0 bases at V and 6 bases at J, with 12 bases between the two ends. Germline V gives CDR1 GTSNPN, CDR2 SVGIG (reference sequence). The covered CDR3 bases are TGTGCCTGGAGTGTAGGTTGGACAAGTCAGCCC. This sequence encodes CAWSVGWTSQP. In full, the CDR3 is CAWSVGWTSQPQHF.

This clone was recorded at least ten times. The missing CDR3 end, 3 residues past where the read stops, is filled in from the germline J gene. The chain uses TRBV19 and TRBJ2-1, with 8 bases aligning to TRBD2. V lost 7 bases, J lost 1 base, and 6 bases stayed unmatched. The CDR3 loop spans 15 amino acids. The germline V gene encodes CDR1 LNHDA and CDR2 SQIVND (reference sequence). The CDR3 spells CASTAGGRSYNEQFF. The CDR3 DNA, read in part, is TGTGCCAGTACCGCCGGCGGGAGGTCCTACAATGAG.

With regard to this clone: The read terminates 3 residues ahead of where the CDR3 ends, so the germline J gene completes it. The gene calls are TRBV7-9 and TRBJ1-4; the D is unclear. The CDR3 has 12 amino acids. Germline CDR1 is SEHNR and CDR2 is FQNEAQ (reference sequence). V shed 1 base and J shed 8 bases, with 5 bases lying between them. The CDR3 spells CASSLGAEKLFF. The CDR3 DNA, read in part, is TGTGCCAGCAGCTTAGGGGCGGAAAAA.

This clone was seen many times. This may arise from a read error, as a much more abundant clone is one base away. The sequenced fragment ends 3 residues before the CDR3 boundary, so the rest is inferred from the germline J gene. The gene calls are TRBV2 and TRBJ2-1; D is perhaps TRBD2 (5 bases). The length of the CDR3 is 15 residues. The V end lost 7 bases, the J end lost 4 bases, and 17 bases lay between the germline ends. Germline CDR1 reads SNHLY; CDR2 reads FYNNEI. CDR3 bases read: TGTGCCAGCATTGAGATGGACTTCTTTTACAATGAG. This codes for CASIEMDFFYNE. From start to end, the CDR3 is CASIEMDFFYNEQFF.

This clone was observed at least ten times. The CDR3 reads CASSLQRSNQPQHF. The DNA read from the CDR3 is TGTGCCAGCAGTTTACAGCGTAGCAATCAGCCC. The chain links TRBV28 to TRBJ1-5; D is unresolved. The sequenced fragment ends 3 residues before the CDR3 boundary, so the rest is inferred from the germline J gene. V dropped 2 bases and J dropped 0 bases, with 5 bases sitting between them. Germline V gene lookup returns CDR1 MDHEN and CDR2 SYDVKM. The CDR3 runs 14 residues. The entire variable domain, with the rest obtained from reference TRBV28 and TRBJ1-5, is as follows: DVKVTQSSRYLVKRTGEKVFLECVQDMDHENMFWYRQDPGLGLRLIYFSYDVKMKEKGDIPEGYSVSREKKERFSLILESASTNQTSMYLCASSLQRSNQPQHFGDGTRLSIL.

This clone was seen many times. The read ends 3 residues early relative to the CDR3; the germline J gene fills the gap. The chain recombines TRBV7-8 with TRBJ2-1, with a tentative D call TRBD2 (6 bases). CDR1 and CDR2 (germline): SGHVS, FQNEAQ. The CDR3 covers 16 residues. Trimming removed 3 bases at V and 6 bases at J, with 18 bases between. The DNA read from the CDR3 is TGTGCCAGCAGCTTGGCCGGGACTCTATTCCTCAATGAG. Amino acid sequence: CASSLAGTLFLNE. The full CDR3 protein reads CASSLAGTLFLNEQFF.

This clone was counted a few times. The read halts 3 residues ahead of the CDR3 end, with the missing end drawn from the germline J gene. The rearrangement uses TRBV7-3 and TRBJ2-1; 9 nucleotides align to TRBD2. Germline V gives CDR1 SGHTA, CDR2 FQGTGA. Trimming at V came to 1 base and at J to 4 bases, leaving 5 bases not matched to a gene. This CDR3 is 16 amino acids long. The CDR3 loop reads CASSLNGLAGYNEQFF. Partial CDR3 DNA: TGTGCCAGCAGCTTAAATGGGCTAGCGGGATACAATGAG.